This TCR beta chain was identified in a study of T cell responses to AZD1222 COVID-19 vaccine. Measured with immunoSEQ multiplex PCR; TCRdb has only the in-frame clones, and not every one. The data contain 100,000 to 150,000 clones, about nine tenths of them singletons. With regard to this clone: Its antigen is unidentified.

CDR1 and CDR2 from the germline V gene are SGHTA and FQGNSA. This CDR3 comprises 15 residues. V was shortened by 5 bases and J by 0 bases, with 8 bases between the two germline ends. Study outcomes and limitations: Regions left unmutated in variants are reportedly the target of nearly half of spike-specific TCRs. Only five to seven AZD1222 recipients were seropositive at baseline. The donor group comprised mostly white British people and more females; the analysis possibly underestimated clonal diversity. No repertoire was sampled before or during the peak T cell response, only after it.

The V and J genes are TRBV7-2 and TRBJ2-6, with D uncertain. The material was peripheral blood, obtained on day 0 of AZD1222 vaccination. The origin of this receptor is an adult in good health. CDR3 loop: CASSRAPSGANVLTF. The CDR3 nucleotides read TGTGCCAGCAGCCGCGCGCCCTCTGGGGCCAACGTCCTGACTTTC.